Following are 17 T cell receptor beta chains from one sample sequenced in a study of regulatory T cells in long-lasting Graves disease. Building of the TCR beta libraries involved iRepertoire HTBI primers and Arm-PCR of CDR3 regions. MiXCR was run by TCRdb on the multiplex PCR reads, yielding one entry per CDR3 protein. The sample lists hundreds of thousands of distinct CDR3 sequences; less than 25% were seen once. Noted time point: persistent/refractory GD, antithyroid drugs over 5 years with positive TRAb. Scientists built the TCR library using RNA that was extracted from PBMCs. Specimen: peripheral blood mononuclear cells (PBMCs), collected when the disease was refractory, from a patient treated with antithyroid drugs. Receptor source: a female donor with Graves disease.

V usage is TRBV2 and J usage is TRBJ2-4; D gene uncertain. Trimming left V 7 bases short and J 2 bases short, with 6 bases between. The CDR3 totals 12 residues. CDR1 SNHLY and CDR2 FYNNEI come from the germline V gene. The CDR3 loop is CASKGPKNIQYF. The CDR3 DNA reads TGTGCCAGCAAAGGCCCCAAAAACATTCAGTACTTC.

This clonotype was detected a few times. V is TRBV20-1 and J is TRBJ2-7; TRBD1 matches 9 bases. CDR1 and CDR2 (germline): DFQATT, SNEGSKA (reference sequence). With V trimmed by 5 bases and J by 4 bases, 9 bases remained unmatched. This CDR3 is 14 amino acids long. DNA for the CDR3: TGCAGTGCTCAACGCCGGGACAGGGCGTACGAGCAGTACTTC. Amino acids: CSAQRRDRAYEQYF.

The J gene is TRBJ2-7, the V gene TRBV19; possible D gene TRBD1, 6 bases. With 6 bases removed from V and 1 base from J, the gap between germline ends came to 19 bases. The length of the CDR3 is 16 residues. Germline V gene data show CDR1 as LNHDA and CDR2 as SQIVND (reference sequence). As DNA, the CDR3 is TGTGCCAGTAGCCGCGTGGGGGCAGGGCTATCCTACGAGCAGTACTTC. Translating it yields CASSRVGAGLSYEQYF.

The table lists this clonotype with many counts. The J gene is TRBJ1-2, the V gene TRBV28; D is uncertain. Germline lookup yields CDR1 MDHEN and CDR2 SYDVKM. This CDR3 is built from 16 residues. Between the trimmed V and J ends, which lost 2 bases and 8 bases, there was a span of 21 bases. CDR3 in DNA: TGTGCCAGCAGTTTAGCTGTGACACCGACCAGAGAGGGCTACACCTTC. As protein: CASSLAVTPTREGYTF.

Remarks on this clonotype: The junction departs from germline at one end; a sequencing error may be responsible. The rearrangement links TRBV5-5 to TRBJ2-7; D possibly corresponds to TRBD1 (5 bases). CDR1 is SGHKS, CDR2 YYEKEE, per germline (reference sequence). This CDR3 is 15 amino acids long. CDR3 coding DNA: TGTGCCAGCAGCCTCCTCCTGTGGGGCTCCTACGAGCAGTGCTTC. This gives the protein CASSLLLWGSYEQCF.

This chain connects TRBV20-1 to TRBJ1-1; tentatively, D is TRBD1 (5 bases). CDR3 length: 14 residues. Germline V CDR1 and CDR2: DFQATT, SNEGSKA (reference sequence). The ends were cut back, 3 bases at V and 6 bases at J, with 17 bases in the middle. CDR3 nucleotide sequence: TGCAGTGCTAGGGGGAGCGGGACCGGCGCTGAAGCTTTCTTT. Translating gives CSARGSGTGAEAFF.

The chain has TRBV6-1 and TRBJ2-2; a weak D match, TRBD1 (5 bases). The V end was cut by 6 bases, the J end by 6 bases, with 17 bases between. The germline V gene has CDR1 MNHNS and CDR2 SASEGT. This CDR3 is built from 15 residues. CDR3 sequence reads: CASSLYISGSGELFF. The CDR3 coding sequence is TGTGCCAGCAGCCTTTACATATCAGGGTCCGGGGAGCTGTTTTTT.

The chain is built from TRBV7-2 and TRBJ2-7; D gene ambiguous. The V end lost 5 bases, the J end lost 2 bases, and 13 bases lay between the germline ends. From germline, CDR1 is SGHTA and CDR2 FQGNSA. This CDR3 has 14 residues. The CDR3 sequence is CASSPRTDPYEQYF. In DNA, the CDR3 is TGTGCCAGCAGCCCCAGGACCGACCCCTACGAGCAGTACTTC.

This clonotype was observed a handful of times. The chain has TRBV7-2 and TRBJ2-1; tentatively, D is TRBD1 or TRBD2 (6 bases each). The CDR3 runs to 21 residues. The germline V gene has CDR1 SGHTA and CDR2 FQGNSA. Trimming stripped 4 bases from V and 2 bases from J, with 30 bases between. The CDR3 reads CASSSRGRAVGGQTPYNEQFF. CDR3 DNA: TGTGCCAGCAGCTCCCGCGGTCGGGCGGTGGGGGGCCAAACCCCCTACAATGAGCAGTTCTTC.

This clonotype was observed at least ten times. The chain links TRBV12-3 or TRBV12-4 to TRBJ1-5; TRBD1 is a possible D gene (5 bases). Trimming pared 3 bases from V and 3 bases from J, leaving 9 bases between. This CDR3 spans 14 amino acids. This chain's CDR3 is CASSFGGHNQPQHF. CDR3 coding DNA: TGTGCCAGCAGTTTTGGCGGACACAATCAGCCCCAGCATTTT.

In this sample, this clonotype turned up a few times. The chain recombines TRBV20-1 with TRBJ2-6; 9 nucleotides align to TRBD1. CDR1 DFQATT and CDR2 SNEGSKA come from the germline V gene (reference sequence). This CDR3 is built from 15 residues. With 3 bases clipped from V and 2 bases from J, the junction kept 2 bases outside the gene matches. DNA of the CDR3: TGCAGTGCTAGGGGACAGGGTACTGGGGCCAACGTCCTGACTTTC. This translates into CSARGQGTGANVLTF.

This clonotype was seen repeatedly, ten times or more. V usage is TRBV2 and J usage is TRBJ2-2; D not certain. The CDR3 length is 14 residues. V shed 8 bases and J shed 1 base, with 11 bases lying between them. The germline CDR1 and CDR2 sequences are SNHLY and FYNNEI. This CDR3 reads CASSGGMNTGELFF. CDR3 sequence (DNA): TGTGCCAGCTCTGGCGGAATGAACACCGGGGAGCTGTTTTTT.

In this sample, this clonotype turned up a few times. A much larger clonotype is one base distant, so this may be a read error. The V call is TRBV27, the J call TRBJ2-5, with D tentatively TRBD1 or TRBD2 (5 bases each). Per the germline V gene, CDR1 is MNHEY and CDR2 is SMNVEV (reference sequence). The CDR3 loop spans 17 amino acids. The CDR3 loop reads CASSKGWRASYQEAQYF. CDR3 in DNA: TGTGCCAGCAGCAAGGGGTGGCGGGCCTCGTACCAAGAGGCCCAGTACTTC.

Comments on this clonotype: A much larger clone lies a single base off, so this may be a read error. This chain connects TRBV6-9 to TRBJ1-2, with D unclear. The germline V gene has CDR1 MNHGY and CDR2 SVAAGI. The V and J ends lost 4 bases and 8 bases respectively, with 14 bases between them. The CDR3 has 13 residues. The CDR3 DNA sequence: TGTGCCAGCAGTTCTCTGGCGGGATGCGGCTACACCTTC. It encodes CASSSLAGCGYTF.

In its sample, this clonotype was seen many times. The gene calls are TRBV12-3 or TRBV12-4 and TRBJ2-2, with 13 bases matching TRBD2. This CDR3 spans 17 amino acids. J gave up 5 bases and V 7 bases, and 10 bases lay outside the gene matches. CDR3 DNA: TGTGCCAGCACTTCACTACTAGCGGGAGGGAGGACCGGGGAGCTGTTTTTT. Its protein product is CASTSLLAGGRTGELFF.

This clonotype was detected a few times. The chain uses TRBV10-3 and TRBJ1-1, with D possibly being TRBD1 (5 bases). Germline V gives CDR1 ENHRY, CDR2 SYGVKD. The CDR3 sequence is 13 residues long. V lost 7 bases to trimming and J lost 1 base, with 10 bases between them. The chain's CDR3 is CAITSDRNTEAFF. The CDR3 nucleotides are TGTGCCATCACCTCCGACAGGAACACTGAAGCTTTCTTT.

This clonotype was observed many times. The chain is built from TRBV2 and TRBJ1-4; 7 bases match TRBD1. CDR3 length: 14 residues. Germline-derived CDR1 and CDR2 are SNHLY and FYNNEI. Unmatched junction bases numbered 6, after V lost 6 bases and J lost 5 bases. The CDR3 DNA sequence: TGTGCCAGCAGAGAGACAGGGAGAAATGAAAAACTGTTTTTT. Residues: CASRETGRNEKLFF.